These 17 T cell receptor beta chains originate from one sample sequenced in a study of response to subunit inactivated influenza vaccine. MiXCR, run by TCRdb on the RT-PCR reads, gives a single entry per CDR3 protein. Here the sample spans 550,000 to 650,000 distinct CDR3 sequences, 10% to 15% being singletons. Sequencing used PBMCs from blood, obtained on the day of vaccination. The receptors originated from a man over 45 who received an inactivated influenza vaccine.

V and J are TRBV3-1 and TRBJ2-3; D is uncertain. This CDR3 is 12 amino acids long. V was pared by 3 bases and J by 5 bases, with 6 bases between. Germline-derived CDR1 and CDR2 are LGHDT and YNNKEL (reference sequence). CDR3 protein: CASSHRGDTQYF. DNA of the CDR3: TGTGCCAGCAGCCATCGAGGAGATACGCAGTATTTT.

Ten or more counts support this clonotype. At one boundary the junction diverges from the germline segment, which might be a read error. This chain connects TRBV6-2 or TRBV6-3 to TRBJ2-1; 8 positions agree with TRBD2. Per the germline V gene, CDR1 is MNHEY and CDR2 is SVGEGT. The CDR3 length is 11 residues. Written as DNA, the CDR3 is TGTGCCAGCAACGACGGGACTAGTCTAGTCTTC. Translation: CASNDGTSLVF.

This clonotype was seen a few times. V gene TRBV7-2 combines with J gene TRBJ2-1; TRBD2 aligns across 7 bases. The ends lost 7 bases at V and 4 bases at J; junction bases unmatched: 10. CDR1 is SGHTA, CDR2 FQGNSA, per germline. CDR3 length: 15 amino acids. The CDR3 DNA reads as TGTGCCAGCAACACCGGGAGGCTTAGGTACAATGAGCAGTTCTTC. It specifies CASNTGRLRYNEQFF.

The chain has TRBV24-1 and TRBJ2-2; D may be TRBD2 (6 bases). The CDR3 is made up of 16 amino acids. The V end was cut by 6 bases, the J end by 3 bases, with 16 bases between. CDR1 and CDR2 (germline): KGHDR, SFDVKD. The CDR3 DNA is TGTGCCACCAGTAGTAGGCTAGCGAGGGACACCGGGGAGCTGTTTTTT. This sequence encodes CATSSRLARDTGELFF.

The J gene is TRBJ1-5, the V gene TRBV6-2 or TRBV6-3, with a weak D call TRBD1 (6 bases). This CDR3 comprises 15 residues. In germline, CDR1 is MNHEY, CDR2 SVGEGT. Trimming removed 0 bases at V and 1 base at J, with 7 bases between. The chain's CDR3 is CASSYSGGSNQPQHF. In nucleotides, the CDR3 is TGTGCCAGCAGTTACTCGGGGGGCAGCAATCAGCCCCAGCATTTT.

The rearrangement links TRBV29-1 to TRBJ1-1; the match to TRBD1 covers 9 bases. From germline, CDR1 is SQVTM and CDR2 ANQGSEA. V gave up 8 bases and J gave up 4 bases; unmatched junction bases: 8. This CDR3 is built from 13 residues. CDR3 loop: CSSQGAVGTEAFF. In DNA form, the CDR3 reads TGCAGCTCACAGGGGGCGGTGGGCACTGAAGCTTTCTTT.

This clonotype was detected only a few times. This rearrangement joins TRBV11-2 to TRBJ2-3; no clear D. The CDR3 is 13 residues long. Germline values: CDR1 SGHAT, CDR2 FQNNGV. The V and J ends lost 7 bases and 1 base respectively, with 9 bases between them. As DNA, the CDR3 is TGTGCCAGCACGGTTGGTGGCACAGATACGCAGTATTTT. Translating it yields CASTVGGTDTQYF.

This clonotype was found a few times. This rearrangement joins TRBV20-1 to TRBJ2-3, with TRBD1 identical over 7 bases. J was trimmed by 4 bases and V by 5 bases; bases with no gene match: 12. Germline assignment: CDR1 DFQATT and CDR2 SNEGSKA (reference sequence). The CDR3 is 15 amino acids. CDR3 DNA: TGCAGTGCTCGCGCCGGGACAGCGGTCGCAGATACGCAGTATTTT. Residues: CSARAGTAVADTQYF.

The chain carries TRBV5-1 and TRBJ2-1, with 9 bases that match TRBD2. Germline CDR1 SGHRS, CDR2 YFSETQ. CDR3 length: 17 residues. Trimming removed 2 bases from V and 7 bases from J; junction bases left unmatched: 13. The CDR3 coding sequence is TGCGCCAGCAGCTTTAGCGGGGGAGCAAGGGCTAGGAATGAGCAGTTCTTC. It yields the protein CASSFSGGARARNEQFF.

V and J are TRBV20-1 and TRBJ2-7; a possible D gene is TRBD2 (7 bases). V lost 2 bases and J 6 bases, leaving 20 bases between the germline ends. This CDR3 is built from 15 residues. Germline CDR1 is DFQATT and CDR2 is SNEGSKA (reference sequence). CDR3 in amino acids: CSARFAGALLTEQYF. Written as DNA, the CDR3 is TGCAGTGCTAGATTTGCGGGGGCTCTCCTGACCGAGCAGTACTTC.

The chain couples TRBV7-9 to TRBJ2-7; no definite D call. This CDR3 region has 12 residues. Germline V gene sequence: CDR1 SEHNR, CDR2 FQNEAQ (reference sequence). Trimming took off 0 bases at V and 9 bases at J, with 9 bases between the two ends. The CDR3 protein is CASSLAWEGQYF. CDR3 coding DNA: TGTGCCAGCAGCTTAGCTTGGGAAGGGCAGTACTTC.

This clonotype was counted only a few times. V is TRBV10-3 and J is TRBJ2-5; D is possibly TRBD1 (6 bases). Germline V CDR1 and CDR2: ENHRY, SYGVKD. V lost 6 bases and J lost 3, with 14 bases in between. This CDR3 is 14 amino acids long. The CDR3 protein is CAIRDGTNKETQYF. The CDR3 DNA reads TGTGCCATCAGGGACGGGACAAATAAAGAGACCCAGTACTTC.

The gene calls are TRBV25-1 and TRBJ2-2, with 8 bases that match TRBD1. From germline, CDR1 is MGHDK and CDR2 SYGVNS. The V and J ends lost 6 bases and 4 bases, in that order; junction bases with no gene match: 7. CDR3 length: 15 amino acids. This CDR3 reads CASRTQGAATGELFF. In nucleotides, the CDR3 is TGTGCCAGCAGGACCCAGGGGGCTGCCACCGGGGAGCTGTTTTTT.

This clonotype has only a few counts. This chain connects TRBV3-1 to TRBJ2-1; no reliable D call. This CDR3 has 14 residues. Germline V gene lookup returns CDR1 LGHDT and CDR2 YNNKEL (reference sequence). Trimming removed 2 bases at V and 9 bases at J, with 14 bases between. The CDR3 DNA follows: TGTGCCAGCAGCCAACTGTCCCGGCGCGTTGAGCAGTTCTTC. Amino acids: CASSQLSRRVEQFF.

Ten or more counts support this clonotype. The rearrangement uses TRBV12-3 or TRBV12-4 and TRBJ1-4; D unclear. The CDR3 is 14 amino acids. The V gene lost 5 bases and the J gene lost 7 bases, with 14 bases spanning the gap. The CDR3 region is CASSNDYGGEKLFF. The CDR3 region has the DNA TGTGCCAGCAGTAACGATTATGGTGGTGAAAAACTGTTTTTT.

The chain's CDR3 is CSARDRLAGSSSYNEQFF. As DNA, the CDR3 is TGCAGTGCTAGAGATCGCCTAGCGGGATCGAGCTCCTACAATGAGCAGTTCTTC. The chain is built from TRBV20-1 and TRBJ2-1, with 9 positions matching TRBD2. J was trimmed by 0 bases and V by 0 bases; bases with no gene match: 9. CDR3 size: 18 residues. Germline V gives CDR1 DFQATT, CDR2 SNEGSKA (reference sequence).

V gene TRBV20-1 combines with J gene TRBJ1-4; D ambiguous. Trimming pared 0 bases from V and 14 bases from J, leaving 13 bases between. CDR3 length: 12 amino acids. Germline V CDR1 and CDR2: DFQATT, SNEGSKA (reference sequence). The CDR3 coding sequence is TGCAGTGCTAGAGACCCGCAAAAAAGGCTGTTTTTT. This encodes CSARDPQKRLFF.